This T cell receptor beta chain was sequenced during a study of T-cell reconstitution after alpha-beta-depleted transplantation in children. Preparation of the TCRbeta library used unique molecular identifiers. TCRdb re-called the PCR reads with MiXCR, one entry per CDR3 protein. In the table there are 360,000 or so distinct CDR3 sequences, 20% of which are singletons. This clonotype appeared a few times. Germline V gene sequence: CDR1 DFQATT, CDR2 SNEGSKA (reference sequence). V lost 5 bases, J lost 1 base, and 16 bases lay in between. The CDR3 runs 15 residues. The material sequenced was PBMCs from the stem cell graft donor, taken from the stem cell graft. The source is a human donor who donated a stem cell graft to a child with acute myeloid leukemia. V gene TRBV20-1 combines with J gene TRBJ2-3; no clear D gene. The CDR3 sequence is CSAPPTTRRTDTQYF. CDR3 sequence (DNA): TGCAGTGCTCCACCTACGACACGGCGCACAGATACGCAGTATTTT.